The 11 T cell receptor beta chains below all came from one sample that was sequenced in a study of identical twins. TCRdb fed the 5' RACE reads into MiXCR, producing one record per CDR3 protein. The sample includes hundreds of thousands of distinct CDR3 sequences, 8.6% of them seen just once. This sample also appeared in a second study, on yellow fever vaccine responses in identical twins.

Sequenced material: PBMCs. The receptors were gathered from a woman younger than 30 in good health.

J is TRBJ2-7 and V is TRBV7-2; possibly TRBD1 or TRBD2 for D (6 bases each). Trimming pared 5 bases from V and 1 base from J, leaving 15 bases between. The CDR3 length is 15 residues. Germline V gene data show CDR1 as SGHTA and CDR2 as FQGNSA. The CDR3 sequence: CASSLKGEVSYEQYF. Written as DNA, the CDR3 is TGTGCCAGCAGCCTCAAGGGGGAGGTTTCCTACGAGCAGTACTTC.

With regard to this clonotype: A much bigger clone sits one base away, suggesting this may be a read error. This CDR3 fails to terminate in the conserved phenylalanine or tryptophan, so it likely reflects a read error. In nucleotides, the CDR3 is TGTGCCATCAGTGAGTCTTCGGGGGCCCCAGATACGCAGTATTCT. Translating it yields CAISESSGAPDTQYS. V is TRBV10-3 and J is TRBJ2-3; D may be TRBD1 or TRBD2 (6 bases each). The CDR3 has 15 amino acids. CDR1 is ENHRY, CDR2 SYGVKD, per germline. V lost 0 bases and J lost 4, with 11 bases in between.

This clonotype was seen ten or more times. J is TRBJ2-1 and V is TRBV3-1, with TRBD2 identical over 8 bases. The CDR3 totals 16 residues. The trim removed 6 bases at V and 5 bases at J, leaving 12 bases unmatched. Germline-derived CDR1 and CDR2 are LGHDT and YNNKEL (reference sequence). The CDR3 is CASRQTGTRGHNEQFF. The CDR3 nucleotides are TGTGCCAGCAGGCAAACCGGGACTAGAGGACACAATGAGCAGTTCTTC.

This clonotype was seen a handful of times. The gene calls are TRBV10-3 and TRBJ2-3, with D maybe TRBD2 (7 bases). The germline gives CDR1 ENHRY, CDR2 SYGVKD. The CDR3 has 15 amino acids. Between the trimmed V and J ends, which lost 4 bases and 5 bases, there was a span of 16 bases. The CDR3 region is CAISVEAGAGDTQYF. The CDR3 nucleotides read TGTGCCATCAGTGTGGAGGCGGGGGCCGGAGATACGCAGTATTTT.

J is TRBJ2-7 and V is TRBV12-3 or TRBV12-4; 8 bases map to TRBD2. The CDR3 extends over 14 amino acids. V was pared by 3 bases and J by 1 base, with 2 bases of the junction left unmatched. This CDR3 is CASSFQRGSYEQYF. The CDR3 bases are TGTGCCAGCAGTTTCCAGCGGGGGTCCTACGAGCAGTACTTC.

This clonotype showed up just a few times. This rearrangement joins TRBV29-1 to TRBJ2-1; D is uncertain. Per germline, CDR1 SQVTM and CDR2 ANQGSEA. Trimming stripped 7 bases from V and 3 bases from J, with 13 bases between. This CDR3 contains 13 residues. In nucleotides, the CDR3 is TGCAGCGCTGCCCAGTGGGGCTACAATGAGCAGTTCTTC. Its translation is CSAAQWGYNEQFF.

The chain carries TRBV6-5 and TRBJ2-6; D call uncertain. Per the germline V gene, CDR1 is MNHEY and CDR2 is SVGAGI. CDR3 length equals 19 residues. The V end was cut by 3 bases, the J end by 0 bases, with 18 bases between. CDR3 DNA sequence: TGTGCCAGCAGTTATACTCCGGGTGGTATATTCTCTGGGGCCAACGTCCTGACTTTC. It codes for CASSYTPGGIFSGANVLTF.

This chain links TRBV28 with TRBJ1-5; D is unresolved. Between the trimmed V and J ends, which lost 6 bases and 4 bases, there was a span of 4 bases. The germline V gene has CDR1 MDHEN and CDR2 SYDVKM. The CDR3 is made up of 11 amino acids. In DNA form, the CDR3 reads TGTGCCAGCAGAAAAAATCAGCCCCAGCATTTT. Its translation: CASRKNQPQHF. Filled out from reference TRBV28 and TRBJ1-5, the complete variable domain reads DVKVTQSSRYLVKRTGEKVFLECVQDMDHENMFWYRQDPGLGLRLIYFSYDVKMKEKGDIPEGYSVSREKKERFSLILESASTNQTSMYLCASRKNQPQHFGDGTRLSIL.

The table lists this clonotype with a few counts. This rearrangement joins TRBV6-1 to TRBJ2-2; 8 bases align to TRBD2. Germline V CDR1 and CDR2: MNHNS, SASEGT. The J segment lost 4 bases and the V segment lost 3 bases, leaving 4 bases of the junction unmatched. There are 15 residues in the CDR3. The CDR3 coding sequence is TGTGCCAGCAGTGAGACTAGCGCTGGCACCGGGGAGCTGTTTTTT. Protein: CASSETSAGTGELFF.

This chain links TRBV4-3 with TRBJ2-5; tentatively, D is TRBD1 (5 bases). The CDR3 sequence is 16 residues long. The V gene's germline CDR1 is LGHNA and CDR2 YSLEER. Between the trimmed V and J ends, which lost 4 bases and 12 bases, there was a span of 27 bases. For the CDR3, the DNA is TGCGCCAGCAGCCTCGGCGTCGACAGCATCACATCCCCAAAGTACTTC. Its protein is CASSLGVDSITSPKYF.

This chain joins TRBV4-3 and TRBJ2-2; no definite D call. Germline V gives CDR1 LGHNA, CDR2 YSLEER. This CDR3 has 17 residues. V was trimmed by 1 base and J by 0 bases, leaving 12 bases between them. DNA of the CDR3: TGCGCCAGCAGCCAAGTTAAGCGCCTCGCGAACACCGGGGAGCTGTTTTTT. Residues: CASSQVKRLANTGELFF.